This T cell receptor beta chain was captured by sequencing in a study of blood T cell repertoires in COVID-19. Participants were aged roughly 18 to 90 years from around 26 US areas. The authors' processing: How many nucleated cells were present was estimated from reference gene primer amplification. This table comes from immunoSEQ multiplex PCR, and its TCRdb copy is limited to in-frame clones, with some not included. That table supplies the V and J calls and clone size; D and trimming were determined from the DNA. The sample carries approximately 270,000 clones, approximately 83% recorded once. This CDR3 has 12 residues. Germline CDR1 reads ENHRY; CDR2 reads SYGVKD. V lost 2 bases and J lost 3, with 4 bases in between.

The TCR sequence derives from a woman in her thirties who had recovered from COVID-19. The chain combines TRBV10-3 with TRBJ1-2; D not certain. The sequenced material came from PBMCs or T cells enriched from blood (not recorded which). The CDR3 here is CAISEGDYGYTF. Here the CDR3 DNA reads TGTGCCATCAGTGAGGGAGACTATGGCTACACCTTC.